The clone carrying this T cell receptor beta chain has a handful of counts. The target antigen is unknown. This sample was taken from a study of breast tumors, draining lymph nodes, adjacent tissues. Overall study results and limits: Luminal-like breast cancer showed significantly greater tumor-nontumor repertoire similarity than basal-like breast cancer did. That most tumor T cells come from lymph nodes remained unproven. Findings are consistent with lymph node origin and intratumoral expansion of most tumor T cells. Tumor TCR diversity was below lymph nodes but above nontumor tissue.

Samples came from axillary lymph nodes draining the breast cancer. Germline values: CDR1 SGDLS, CDR2 YYNGEE. The trim removed 4 bases at V and 7 bases at J, leaving 4 bases unmatched. CDR3 length: 15 amino acids. Via MiXCR, TCRdb re-called the multiplex PCR reads, giving one row per CDR3 protein. The sample contains some 120,000 distinct CDR3 sequences, just under 20% of which appear only once. The chain employs TRBV9 and TRBJ2-1; 14 bases are a match to TRBD2. Sample: axillary lymph node tissue. The receptor was isolated from a female donor with breast cancer. Some clones in this sample may be carry-over from other donors' samples. Here the CDR3 DNA reads TGTGCCAGCAGCACGGGACTAGCGGGAGTTAATGAGCAGTTCTTC. It translates to CASSTGLAGVNEQFF.